Listed here are 10 T cell receptor beta chains from one sample, sequenced in a study of blood T cell repertoires in COVID-19. The assay was immunoSEQ multiplex PCR, and TCRdb's table has in-frame clones only and misses some. Among about 87,000 clones listed, 86% were seen once. Material: peripheral blood. These receptors were obtained from a human donor in a cohort sampled during active COVID-19.

The genes are TRBV5-1 and TRBJ2-7; 12 positions match TRBD2. The length of the CDR3 is 15 residues. Germline V gene data show CDR1 as SGHRS and CDR2 as YFSETQ. Unmatched junction bases numbered 4, after V lost 4 bases and J lost 2 bases. CDR3 region: CASSRRTSGTYEQYF. DNA of the CDR3: TGCGCCAGCAGCAGAAGGACTAGCGGGACCTACGAGCAGTACTTC.

The table lists this clone with a count of one. This chain joins TRBV3-1 (or the pseudogene TRBV3-2) and TRBJ2-3, with TRBD2 identical over 12 bases. The length of the CDR3 is 16 residues. Germline trimming cut 8 bases from V and 3 bases from J; bases unmatched to any gene: 9. Per germline, CDR1 LGHDT and CDR2 YNNKEL (reference sequence). Written as DNA, the CDR3 is TGTGCCAGCCGAGGGGAGCTAGCGGGGGGGACAGATACGCAGTATTTT. As protein: CASRGELAGGTDTQYF.

V usage is TRBV15 and J usage is TRBJ2-7; TRBD1 agrees at 9 bases. The CDR3 is 15 amino acids. CDR1 and CDR2 (germline): LNHNV, YYDKDF (reference sequence). The J segment lost 3 bases and the V segment lost 0 bases, leaving 3 bases of the junction unmatched. Here the CDR3 reads CATSREGTGLYEQYF. The CDR3 DNA is TGTGCCACCAGCAGAGAAGGGACAGGGCTCTACGAGCAGTACTTC.

This sequence joins TRBV7-8 and TRBJ2-5, with 7 bases identical to TRBD1. Germline loops: CDR1 SGHVS, CDR2 FQNEAQ. The CDR3 totals 18 residues. The trim removed 0 bases at V and 2 bases at J, leaving 12 bases unmatched. The CDR3 bases are TGTGCCAGCAGCTTAGCGAGCTTGGGACAGCCCTTACAAGAGACCCAGTACTTC. Translating it yields CASSLASLGQPLQETQYF.

V and J are TRBV6-2 or TRBV6-3 and TRBJ2-7, with TRBD1 identical over 8 bases. Per germline, CDR1 MNHEY and CDR2 SVGEGT. The CDR3 has 14 amino acids. V was clipped by 4 bases and J by 0 bases; unmatched bases: 2. CDR3 residues: CASSWGTGSYEQYF. CDR3 bases: TGTGCCAGCAGTTGGGGGACAGGCTCCTACGAGCAGTACTTC.

J is TRBJ2-2 and V is TRBV4-1, with 8 bases that match TRBD2. CDR1 and CDR2 (germline): MGHRA, YSYEKL. Germline trimming cut 0 bases from V and 5 bases from J; bases unmatched to any gene: 8. There are 17 residues in the CDR3. The CDR3 bases are TGCGCCAGCAGCCAAGATAGGGCGGGGGGCCGTACCGGGGAGCTGTTTTTT. This translates into CASSQDRAGGRTGELFF.

This rearrangement joins TRBV11-3 to TRBJ2-1; 8 positions match TRBD2. This CDR3 is built from 15 residues. Germline lookup yields CDR1 SGHNT and CDR2 YENEEA. J was trimmed by 5 bases and V by 5 bases; bases with no gene match: 8. The CDR3 DNA reads TGTGCCAGCAGCCCCGACGGGGGGGGGAACAATGAGCAGTTCTTC. This sequence encodes CASSPDGGGNNEQFF.

The gene calls are TRBV7-7 and TRBJ2-3, with 8 bases aligning to TRBD2. Germline lookup yields CDR1 SSHAT and CDR2 FNYEAQ (reference sequence). J gave up 2 bases and V 5 bases, and 9 bases lay outside the gene matches. The CDR3 consists of 16 residues. CDR3 nucleotides: TGTGCCAGCAGCCGACTCTCGGGGGGGGCCACAGATACGCAGTATTTT. Encoded protein: CASSRLSGGATDTQYF.

The chain carries TRBV29-1 and TRBJ1-2; TRBD1 aligns across 7 bases. Germline CDR1 reads SQVTM; CDR2 reads ANQGSEA. This CDR3 has 15 residues. The V segment lost 1 base and the J segment 6 bases; nucleotides outside the gene matches: 11. The CDR3 DNA is TGCAGCGTTGAAGTGACAGGGACGACCCTGGATGGCTACACCTTC. This gives the protein CSVEVTGTTLDGYTF.

The chain carries TRBV10-3 and TRBJ1-4; D is undetermined. Germline V gives CDR1 ENHRY, CDR2 SYGVKD. This CDR3 has 13 residues. V gave up 5 bases and J gave up 8 bases, with 12 bases separating them. The chain's CDR3 is CAISSSGREKLFF. The DNA of the CDR3 is TGTGCCATCAGTTCCTCGGGTAGGGAAAAACTGTTTTTT.